Each of the 32 T cell receptor beta chains below was sequenced from the same sample in a study of blood T cell repertoires in COVID-19. Using immunoSEQ multiplex PCR, the repertoire was profiled, and TCRdb retains in-frame clones only, with some absent. The data show about 180,000 clones, 84% seen once. What was sequenced was PBMCs or T cells enriched from blood (not recorded which). The source is a middle-aged man who had recovered from COVID-19.

J is TRBJ1-2 and V is TRBV28; 10 bases map to TRBD1. After removal of 4 bases from V and 10 bases from J, the junction contained 6 bases not matched to a gene. The germline gives CDR1 MDHEN, CDR2 SYDVKM. CDR3 length: 13 residues. The CDR3 bases are TGTGCCAGCAGTTCGCCCGGGACAGGGGACTACACCTTC. It is translated as CASSSPGTGDYTF.

The chain has TRBV30 and TRBJ1-1, with unresolved D. Germline V lookup: CDR1 GTSNPN, CDR2 SVGIG (reference sequence). V was clipped by 4 bases and J by 4 bases, with 22 bases between them. The length of the CDR3 is 16 residues. The CDR3 reads CAWTQPLWWEGTEAFF. The CDR3 coding sequence is TGTGCCTGGACACAACCCCTGTGGTGGGAGGGCACTGAAGCTTTCTTT.

This chain uses TRBV5-4 with TRBJ1-3; the match to TRBD1 covers 8 bases. The CDR3 is 14 amino acids. V shed 4 bases, J shed 8 bases, and the junction held 8 bases outside the gene matches. The germline CDR1 and CDR2 sequences are SGHNT and YYREEE (reference sequence). CDR3 region: CASSMGQDLDTIYF. The CDR3 region has the DNA TGTGCCAGCAGCATGGGACAGGACCTCGACACCATATATTTT.

The chain uses TRBV7-9 and TRBJ1-2, with D tentatively TRBD1 (5 bases). This CDR3 spans 14 amino acids. From germline, CDR1 is SEHNR and CDR2 FQNEAQ (reference sequence). Trimming shortened V by 1 base and J by 7 bases, and 13 bases separated the two germline ends. CDR3 sequence reads: CASSLGDRVGGYTF. CDR3 nucleotide sequence: TGTGCCAGCAGCTTAGGAGACAGAGTGGGTGGCTACACCTTC.

This clone was detected once. This chain links TRBV27 with TRBJ1-6; 8 positions agree with TRBD1. The CDR3 totals 14 residues. Germline lookup yields CDR1 MNHEY and CDR2 SMNVEV (reference sequence). V lost 5 bases, J lost 9 bases, and 6 bases stayed unmatched. This CDR3 reads CASSVDRGASPLHF. In nucleotides, the CDR3 is TGTGCCAGCAGTGTAGACAGGGGAGCTTCACCCCTCCACTTT.

The chain recombines TRBV3-1 (or the pseudogene TRBV3-2) with TRBJ2-5; 15 bases align to TRBD2. Germline-derived CDR1 and CDR2 are LGHDT and YNNKEL (reference sequence). The V segment lost 3 bases and the J segment 1 base; nucleotides outside the gene matches: 6. The CDR3 is 18 amino acids. CDR3 region: CASSQLGTSGGLQETQYF. CDR3 sequence (DNA): TGTGCCAGCAGCCAGCTCGGGACTAGCGGGGGGCTCCAAGAGACCCAGTACTTC.

The V and J genes are TRBV9 and TRBJ1-4; a possible D gene is TRBD1 (5 bases). V lost 4 bases and J lost 7, with 11 bases in between. CDR3 length: 13 amino acids. Germline lookup yields CDR1 SGDLS and CDR2 YYNGEE. The CDR3 loop is CASSSGGLEKLFF. The CDR3 nucleotides are TGTGCCAGCAGCTCCGGGGGACTTGAAAAACTGTTTTTT. The variable domain in full, completed from reference TRBV9 and TRBJ1-4, reads DSGVTQTPKHLITATGQRVTLRCSPRSGDLSVYWYQQSLDQGLQFLIQYYNGEERAKGNILERFSAQQFPDLHSELNLSSLELGDSALYFCASSSGGLEKLFFGSGTQLSVL.

The chain couples TRBV5-1 to TRBJ2-2; 13 nucleotides match TRBD2. The CDR3 sequence is 18 residues long. CDR1 SGHRS and CDR2 YFSETQ come from the germline V gene. Trimming cost V 0 bases and J 1 base; bases outside gene matches: 3. The CDR3 sequence: CASSLGLAGGQNTGELFF. CDR3 nucleotides: TGCGCCAGCAGCTTGGGACTAGCGGGGGGACAGAACACCGGGGAGCTGTTTTTT.

The V call is TRBV30, the J call TRBJ1-5, with a possible D match to TRBD1 (5 bases). The CDR3 has 13 residues. V was clipped by 5 bases and J by 4 bases, with 12 bases between them. CDR1 GTSNPN and CDR2 SVGIG come from the germline V gene (reference sequence). The CDR3 protein is CAWDAGLNQPQHF. The DNA for the CDR3 is TGTGCCTGGGATGCAGGGTTGAATCAGCCCCAGCATTTT.

This rearrangement joins TRBV5-4 to TRBJ2-1; 7 positions agree with TRBD1. This CDR3 spans 17 amino acids. Germline trimming cut 5 bases from V and 0 bases from J; bases unmatched to any gene: 11. Germline CDR1 SGHNT, CDR2 YYREEE (reference sequence). The DNA for the CDR3 is TGTGCCAGCAGACCCGGTGGGGCAGGGGGCTCCTACAATGAGCAGTTCTTC. Residues: CASRPGGAGGSYNEQFF.

The chain employs TRBV27 and TRBJ2-3, with D possibly TRBD1 on 6 matching bases. This CDR3 comprises 14 residues. V lost 4 bases and J 6 bases, leaving 14 bases between the germline ends. Germline loops: CDR1 MNHEY, CDR2 SMNVEV (reference sequence). The CDR3 DNA is TGTGCCAGCAGTTCTCACAACAGGGTTGATACGCAGTATTTT. It translates to CASSSHNRVDTQYF.

CDR3 in DNA: TGTGCCAGCAGCCAAGATCGACAGGTCCATGAGCAGTTCTTC. This encodes CASSQDRQVHEQFF. The rearrangement uses TRBV3-1 (or the pseudogene TRBV3-2) and TRBJ2-1, with a possible D match to TRBD1 (6 bases). V lost 0 bases, J lost 8 bases, and 11 bases lay in between. Per germline, CDR1 LGHDT and CDR2 YNNKEL (reference sequence). This CDR3 has 14 amino acids.

The CDR3 DNA is TGTGCCAGCGGGCTTTCCTATAATTCACCCCTCCACTTT. Protein product: CASGLSYNSPLHF. The chain has TRBV6-5 and TRBJ1-6; D is ambiguous. Trimming pared 8 bases from V and 1 base from J, leaving 6 bases between. The CDR3 runs 13 residues. Germline lookup yields CDR1 MNHEY and CDR2 SVGAGI.

The rearrangement uses TRBV30 and TRBJ1-4; possible D gene TRBD1, 5 bases. Germline-derived CDR1 and CDR2 are GTSNPN and SVGIG (reference sequence). Trimming took 2 bases from V and 4 from J, leaving 14 bases between them. This CDR3 is built from 15 residues. The CDR3 DNA reads as TGTGCCTGGAGTCCTGGGACTGCCGTTAATGAAAAACTGTTTTTT. Translated: CAWSPGTAVNEKLFF.

This rearrangement joins TRBV19 to TRBJ1-3, with TRBD1 matching over 11 bases. This CDR3 has 17 amino acids. In germline, CDR1 is LNHDA, CDR2 SQIVND (reference sequence). After removal of 7 bases from V and 11 bases from J, the junction contained 19 bases not matched to a gene. Here the CDR3 reads CASMESGTGGLSGAIYF. In DNA form, the CDR3 reads TGTGCCAGTATGGAATCCGGGACAGGGGGACTATCCGGGGCCATATATTTT.

This rearrangement joins TRBV19 to TRBJ1-1; 8 nucleotides match TRBD1. CDR3 length: 15 amino acids. Germline values: CDR1 LNHDA, CDR2 SQIVND (reference sequence). Trimming cost V 1 base and J 6 bases; bases outside gene matches: 7. The DNA for the CDR3 is TGTGCCAGTAGTATAGCCCCGGACAGGGCCTCTGAAGCTTTCTTT. It is translated as CASSIAPDRASEAFF. The whole variable domain, remainder taken from reference TRBV19 and TRBJ1-1, is DGGITQSPKYLFRKEGQNVTLSCEQNLNHDAMYWYRQDPGQGLRLIYYSQIVNDFQKGDIAEGYSVSREKKESFPLTVTSAQKNPTAFYLCASSIAPDRASEAFFGQGTRLTVV.

The chain joins TRBV19 to TRBJ2-7, with 11 bases that match TRBD2. Germline CDR1 LNHDA, CDR2 SQIVND (reference sequence). The J segment lost 3 bases and the V segment lost 3 bases, leaving 4 bases of the junction unmatched. The CDR3 contains 15 residues. DNA for the CDR3: TGTGCCAGTAGTATTGGAGGGACTAGCGGCTACGAGCAGTACTTC. Translation gives CASSIGGTSGYEQYF.

This clone was counted once. V and J are TRBV5-1 and TRBJ2-2; a possible D gene is TRBD2 (6 bases). The CDR3 consists of 15 residues. Germline V gene data show CDR1 as SGHRS and CDR2 as YFSETQ. Trimming removed 4 bases from V and 4 bases from J, with 14 bases in between. DNA for the CDR3: TGCGCCAGCAGCCCAATACCCGGGGGCACCGGGGAGCTGTTTTTT. Its translation is CASSPIPGGTGELFF.

The rearrangement links TRBV2 to TRBJ2-3, with 7 bases lining up with TRBD1. This CDR3 region has 14 residues. Germline V CDR1 and CDR2: SNHLY, FYNNEI. V dropped 6 bases and J dropped 5; count of bases not matched to a gene: 8. The CDR3 protein is CASRPGRGIDTQYF. The CDR3 DNA reads TGTGCCAGCAGGCCTGGCAGGGGGATAGATACGCAGTATTTT. Combining the CDR3 with reference TRBV2 and TRBJ2-3 gives the whole variable domain EPEVTQTPSHQVTQMGQEVILRCVPISNHLYFYWYRQILGQKVEFLVSFYNNEISEKSEIFDDQFSVERPDGSNFTLKIRSTKLEDSAMYFCASRPGRGIDTQYFGPGTRLTVL.

The rearrangement links TRBV24-1 to TRBJ2-1; D ambiguous. The CDR3 has 15 residues. The V and J ends lost 4 bases and 2 bases respectively, with 11 bases between them. CDR1 is KGHDR, CDR2 SFDVKD, per germline. DNA for the CDR3: TGTGCCACCAGTGACCCCCTAAGTCCCTACAATGAGCAGTTCTTC. Translated, it gives CATSDPLSPYNEQFF.

This rearrangement joins TRBV27 to TRBJ1-6; 8 bases align to TRBD1. The junction had 14 bases not matched to a gene; V was cut back by 8 bases and J by 5 bases. Germline CDR1 MNHEY, CDR2 SMNVEV (reference sequence). CDR3 size: 17 residues. DNA for the CDR3: TGTGCCAGCCGGGGGAGGGGGACAGGAGTGAATAATTCACCCCTCCACTTT. Its translation: CASRGRGTGVNNSPLHF.

The chain carries TRBV19 and TRBJ2-7; 9 nucleotides agree with TRBD2. The J segment lost 0 bases and the V segment lost 3 bases, leaving 3 bases of the junction unmatched. The CDR3 runs 15 residues. Germline V gives CDR1 LNHDA, CDR2 SQIVND (reference sequence). In nucleotides, the CDR3 is TGTGCCAGTAGTATGGTAGCGGGGGCCTCCTACGAGCAGTACTTC. This encodes CASSMVAGASYEQYF.

The chain couples TRBV11-2 to TRBJ1-1, with D unresolved. With 5 bases removed from V and 9 bases from J, the gap between germline ends came to 19 bases. The germline V gene has CDR1 SGHAT and CDR2 FQNNGV. The CDR3 covers 14 residues. CDR3 residues: CASSPVLSLGQAFF. DNA for the CDR3: TGTGCCAGCAGCCCGGTATTGAGTTTGGGCCAAGCTTTCTTT. Looking up the rest from reference TRBV11-2 and TRBJ1-1 gives the full variable domain: EAGVAQSPRYKIIEKRQSVAFWCNPISGHATLYWYQQILGQGPKLLIQFQNNGVVDDSQLPKDRFSAERLKGVDSTLKIQPAKLEDSAVYLCASSPVLSLGQAFFGQGTRLTVV.

The V and J genes are TRBV18 and TRBJ2-7, with TRBD1 matching 9 bases. Germline lookup yields CDR1 KGHSH and CDR2 LQKENI. V was pared by 5 bases and J by 3 bases, with 5 bases of the junction left unmatched. The CDR3 is made up of 14 amino acids. The CDR3 region has the DNA TGTGCCAGCTCATTCCGACAGGGGGGCTACGAGCAGTACTTC. Translating gives CASSFRQGGYEQYF.

The chain has TRBV12-3 or TRBV12-4 and TRBJ1-5, with D perhaps TRBD1 (5 bases). The CDR3 consists of 12 residues. Trimming stripped 8 bases from V and 5 bases from J, with 10 bases between. The CDR3, as DNA: TGTGCCAGCGGGGGAGGGTATCAGCCCCAGCATTTT. Amino acid sequence: CASGGGYQPQHF.

This chain's CDR3 is CASIMAGGNQPQHF. As DNA, the CDR3 is TGTGCCAGCATCATGGCGGGCGGCAATCAGCCCCAGCATTTT. V usage is TRBV6-4 and J usage is TRBJ1-5; D gene ambiguous. Trimming cost V 7 bases and J 2 bases, with 12 bases left between them. This CDR3 is 14 amino acids long. Looked up from germline, CDR1 is MRHNA and CDR2 is SNTAGT.

The chain is built from TRBV5-1 and TRBJ2-3, with 10 nucleotides matching TRBD2. The V and J ends lost 2 bases and 6 bases, in that order; junction bases with no gene match: 9. The germline V gene has CDR1 SGHRS and CDR2 YFSETQ. This CDR3 contains 16 residues. The chain's CDR3 is CASSLQSGGVKDTQYF. The CDR3 DNA follows: TGCGCCAGCAGCTTACAGAGCGGGGGGGTCAAGGATACGCAGTATTTT.

The V and J genes are TRBV6-5 and TRBJ2-7; TRBD1 is a possible D gene (6 bases). Germline CDR1 reads MNHEY; CDR2 reads SVGAGI. The CDR3 covers 15 residues. V lost 2 bases to trimming and J lost 4 bases, with 15 bases between them. The CDR3: CASSYGLQGGYEQYF. CDR3 bases: TGTGCCAGCAGTTACGGGCTACAGGGCGGTTACGAGCAGTACTTC.

The chain has TRBV5-1 and TRBJ2-1, with 10 bases identical to TRBD2. This CDR3 spans 16 amino acids. With 4 bases clipped from V and 5 bases from J, the junction kept 9 bases outside the gene matches. Germline CDR1 reads SGHRS; CDR2 reads YFSETQ. The CDR3 reads CASSPESGGANNEQFF. The DNA for the CDR3 is TGCGCCAGCAGCCCAGAGAGCGGGGGGGCTAACAATGAGCAGTTCTTC.

The chain joins TRBV18 to TRBJ1-5; D call uncertain. V lost 8 bases and J 6 bases, leaving 11 bases between the germline ends. CDR1 is KGHSH, CDR2 LQKENI, per germline. This CDR3 comprises 12 residues. DNA for the CDR3: TGTGCCAGCGCGGAGGAGCGTCAGCCCCAGCATTTT. Its protein is CASAEERQPQHF.

The V and J genes are TRBV3-1 (or the pseudogene TRBV3-2) and TRBJ2-2; D call uncertain. CDR1 LGHDT and CDR2 YNNKEL come from the germline V gene (reference sequence). V gave up 9 bases and J gave up 0 bases, with 14 bases separating them. This CDR3 is 15 amino acids long. CDR3 sequence (DNA): TGTGCCAGTGCGGCATTTAGGACGAACACCGGGGAGCTGTTTTTT. It translates to CASAAFRTNTGELFF.

The V gene is TRBV6-5, the J gene TRBJ1-3, with a possible D match to TRBD1 (6 bases). V was shortened by 5 bases and J by 0 bases, with 8 bases between the two germline ends. The length of the CDR3 is 14 residues. CDR1 and CDR2 from the germline V gene are MNHEY and SVGAGI. The CDR3 is CASSLQGSGNTIYF. The CDR3 bases are TGTGCCAGCAGTCTACAGGGCTCTGGAAACACCATATATTTT.